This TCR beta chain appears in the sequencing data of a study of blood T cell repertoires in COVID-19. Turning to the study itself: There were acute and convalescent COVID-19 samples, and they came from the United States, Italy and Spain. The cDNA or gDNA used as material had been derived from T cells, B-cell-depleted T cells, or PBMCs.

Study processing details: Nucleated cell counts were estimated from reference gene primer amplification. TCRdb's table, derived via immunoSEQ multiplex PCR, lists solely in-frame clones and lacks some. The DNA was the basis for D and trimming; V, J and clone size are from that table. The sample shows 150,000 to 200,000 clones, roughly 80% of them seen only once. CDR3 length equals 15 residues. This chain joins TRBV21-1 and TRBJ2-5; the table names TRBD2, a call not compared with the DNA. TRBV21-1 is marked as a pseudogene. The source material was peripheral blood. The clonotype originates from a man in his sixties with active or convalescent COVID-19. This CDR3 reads CASSKGGLDQETQYF. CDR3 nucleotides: TGTGCCAGCAGCAAAGGTGGACTCGATCAAGAGACCCAGTACTTC.